The clone carrying this T cell receptor beta chain occurred many times. Its antigen is unidentified. Looked up from germline, CDR1 is MNHNS and CDR2 is SASEGT. CDR3 size: 15 residues. With 6 bases clipped from V and 1 base from J, the junction kept 6 bases outside the gene matches. This sample is part of a study of neurological immune-mediated disorders. Time point of the sample: longitudinal time-point 2. Unsorted libraries were prepared from 2 million PBMCs that had been stored at -80 C. Findings and caveats of the study: In HTLV-1-associated myelopathy, TCR clonal expansion was greatest, whereas multiple sclerosis had the least, falling below healthy controls.

Synthesis of cDNA was accomplished via 5'RACE employing 10-nucleotide random UMIs. TCRdb fed the 5' RACE reads into MiXCR, producing one record per CDR3 protein. Here the sample spans approximately 89,000 distinct CDR3 sequences, about 12% being singletons. The V call is TRBV6-1, the J call TRBJ2-5, with 9 bases that match TRBD2. This sequence originates from a female donor with HTLV-1-associated myelopathy (HAM/TSP). The material sequenced was PBMCs. In nucleotides, the CDR3 is TGTGCCAGCAGGGGTATGACTAGCGGCCAAGAGACCCAGTACTTC. Translation: CASRGMTSGQETQYF.